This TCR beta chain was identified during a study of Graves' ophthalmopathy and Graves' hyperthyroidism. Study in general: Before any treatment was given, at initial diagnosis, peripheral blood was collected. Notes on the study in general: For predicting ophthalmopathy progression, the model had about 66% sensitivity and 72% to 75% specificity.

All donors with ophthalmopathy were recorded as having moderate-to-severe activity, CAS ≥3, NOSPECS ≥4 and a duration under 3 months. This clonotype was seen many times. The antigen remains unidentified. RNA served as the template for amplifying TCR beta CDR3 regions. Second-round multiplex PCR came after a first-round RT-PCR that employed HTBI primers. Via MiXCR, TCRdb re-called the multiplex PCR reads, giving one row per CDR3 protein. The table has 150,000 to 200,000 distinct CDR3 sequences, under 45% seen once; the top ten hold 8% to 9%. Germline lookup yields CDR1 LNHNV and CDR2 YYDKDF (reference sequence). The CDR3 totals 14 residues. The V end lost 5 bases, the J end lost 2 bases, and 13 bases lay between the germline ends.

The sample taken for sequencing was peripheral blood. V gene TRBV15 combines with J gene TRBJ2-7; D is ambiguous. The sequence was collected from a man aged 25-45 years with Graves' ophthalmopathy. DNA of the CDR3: TGTGCCACCAGCCCGCGTCCGAATACCTACGAGCAGTACTTC. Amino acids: CATSPRPNTYEQYF.